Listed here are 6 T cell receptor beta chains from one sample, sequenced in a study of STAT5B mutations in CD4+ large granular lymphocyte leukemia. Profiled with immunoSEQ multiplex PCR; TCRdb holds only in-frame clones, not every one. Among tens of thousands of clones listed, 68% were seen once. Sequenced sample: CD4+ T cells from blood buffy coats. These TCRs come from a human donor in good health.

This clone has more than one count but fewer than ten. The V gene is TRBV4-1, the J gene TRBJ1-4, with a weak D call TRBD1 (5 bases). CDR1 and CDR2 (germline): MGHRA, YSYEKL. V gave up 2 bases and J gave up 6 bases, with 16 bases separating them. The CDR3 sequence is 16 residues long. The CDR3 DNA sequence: TGCGCCAGCAGCCAAACCCGGGACCCCCGCTATGAAAAACTGTTTTTT. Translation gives CASSQTRDPRYEKLFF.

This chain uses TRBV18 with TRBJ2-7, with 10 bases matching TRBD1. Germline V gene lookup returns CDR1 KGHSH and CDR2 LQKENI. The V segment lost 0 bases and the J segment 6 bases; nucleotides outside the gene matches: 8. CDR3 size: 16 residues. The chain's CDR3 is CASSPPTGGAYAEQYF. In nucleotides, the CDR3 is TGTGCCAGCTCACCACCGACAGGGGGCGCTTACGCCGAGCAGTACTTC.

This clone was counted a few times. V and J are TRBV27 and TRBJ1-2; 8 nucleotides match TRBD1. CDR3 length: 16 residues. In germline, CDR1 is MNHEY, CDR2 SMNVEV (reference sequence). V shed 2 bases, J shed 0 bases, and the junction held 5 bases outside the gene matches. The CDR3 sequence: CASSLSGQGPNYGYTF. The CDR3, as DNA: TGTGCCAGCAGTTTAAGTGGACAGGGCCCTAACTATGGCTACACCTTC.

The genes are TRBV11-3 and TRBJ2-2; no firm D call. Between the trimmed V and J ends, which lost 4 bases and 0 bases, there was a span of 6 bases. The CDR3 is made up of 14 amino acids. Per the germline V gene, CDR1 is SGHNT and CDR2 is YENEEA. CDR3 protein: CASSSTANTGELFF. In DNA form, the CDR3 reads TGTGCCAGCAGCTCAACGGCGAACACCGGGGAGCTGTTTTTT.

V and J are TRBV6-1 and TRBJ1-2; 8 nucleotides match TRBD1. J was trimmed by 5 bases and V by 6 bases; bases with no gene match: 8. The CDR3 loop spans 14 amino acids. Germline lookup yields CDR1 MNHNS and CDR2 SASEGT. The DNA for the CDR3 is TGTGCCAGCAGGGCCCCGGACAGGGATTATGGCTACACCTTC. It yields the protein CASRAPDRDYGYTF.

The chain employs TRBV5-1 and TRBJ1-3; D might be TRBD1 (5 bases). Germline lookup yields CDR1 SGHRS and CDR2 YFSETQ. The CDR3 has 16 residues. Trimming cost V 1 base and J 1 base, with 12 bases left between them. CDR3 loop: CASSLLDRPSGNTIYF. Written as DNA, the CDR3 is TGCGCCAGCAGCTTGCTCGACAGACCGTCTGGAAACACCATATATTTT.